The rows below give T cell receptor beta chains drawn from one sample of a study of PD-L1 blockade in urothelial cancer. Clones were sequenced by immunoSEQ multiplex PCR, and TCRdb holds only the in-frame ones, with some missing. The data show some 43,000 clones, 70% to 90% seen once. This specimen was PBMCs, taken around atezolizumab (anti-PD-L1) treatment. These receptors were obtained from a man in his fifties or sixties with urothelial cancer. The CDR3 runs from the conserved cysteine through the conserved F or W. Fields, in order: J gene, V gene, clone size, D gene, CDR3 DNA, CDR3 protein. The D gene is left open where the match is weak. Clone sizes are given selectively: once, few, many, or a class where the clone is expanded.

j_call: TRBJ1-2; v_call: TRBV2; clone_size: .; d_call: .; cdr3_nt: TGTGCCAGCAGACAGCCGCCCTATGGCTACACCTTC; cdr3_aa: CASRQPPYGYTF
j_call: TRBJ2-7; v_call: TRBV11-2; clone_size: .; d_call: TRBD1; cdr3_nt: TGTGCCAGCAGCTTAGATAGGGACAGGGGCGAGCAGTACTTC; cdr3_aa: CASSLDRDRGEQYF
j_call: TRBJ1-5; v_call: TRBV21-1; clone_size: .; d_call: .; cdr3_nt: TGTGCCAGCAGCAACATACCGGGGACAGGGGCTCTCGGGGCTAATCAGCCCCAGCATTTT; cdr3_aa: CASSNIPGTGALGANQPQHF
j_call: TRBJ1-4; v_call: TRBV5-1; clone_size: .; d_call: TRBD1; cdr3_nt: TGCGCCAGCAGCCCCACGGACAGGGGGCGGAATGAAAAACTGTTTTTT; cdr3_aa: CASSPTDRGRNEKLFF
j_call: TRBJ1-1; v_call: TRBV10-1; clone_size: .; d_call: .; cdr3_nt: TGCGCCAGCAGTGTGGACAGAATTGGTTCGGCTTTCTTT; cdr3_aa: CASSVDRIGSAFF
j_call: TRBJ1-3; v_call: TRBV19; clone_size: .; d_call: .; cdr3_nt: TGTGCCAGTAGTATGACGGAGGTGTCCGGAAACACCATATATTTT; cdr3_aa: CASSMTEVSGNTIYF
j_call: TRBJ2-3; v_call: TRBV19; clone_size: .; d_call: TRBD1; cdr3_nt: TGTGCCAGTAGACAGGGGGCTACAGATACGCAGTATTTT; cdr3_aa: CASRQGATDTQYF
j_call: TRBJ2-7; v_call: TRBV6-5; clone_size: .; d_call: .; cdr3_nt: TGTGCCAGCAGTTACAACAGTCCAGGCGACGAGCAGTACTTC; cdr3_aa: CASSYNSPGDEQYF
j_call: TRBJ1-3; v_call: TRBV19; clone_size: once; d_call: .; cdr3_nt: TGTGCCAGTAGTATTTCGAGACACTCTGGAAACACCATATATTTT; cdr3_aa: CASSISRHSGNTIYF
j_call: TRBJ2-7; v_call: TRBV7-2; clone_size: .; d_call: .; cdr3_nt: TGTGCCAGCACGGCAGAACTAACGGCATCCTACGAGCAGTACTTC; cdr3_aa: CASTAELTASYEQYF
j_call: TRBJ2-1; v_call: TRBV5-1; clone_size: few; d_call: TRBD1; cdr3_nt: TGCGCCAGCAGCTTGCAGGACAGGAATGAGCAGTTCTTC; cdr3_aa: CASSLQDRNEQFF
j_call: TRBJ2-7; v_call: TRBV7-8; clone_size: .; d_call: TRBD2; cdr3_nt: TGTGCCAGCTCCCCGCTCGGGACTAGCGGAGTCAGCTACGAGCAGTACTTC; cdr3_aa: CASSPLGTSGVSYEQYF
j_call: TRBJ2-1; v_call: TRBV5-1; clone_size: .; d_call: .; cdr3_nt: TGCGCCAGCAGCTTGGTCGGGGGTCCTTACAATGAGCAGTTCTTC; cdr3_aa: CASSLVGGPYNEQFF
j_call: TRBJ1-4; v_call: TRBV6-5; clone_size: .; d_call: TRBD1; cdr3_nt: TGTGCCAGCAGCCAGGGGGCTGGTAATGAAAAACTGTTTTTT; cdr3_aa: CASSQGAGNEKLFF
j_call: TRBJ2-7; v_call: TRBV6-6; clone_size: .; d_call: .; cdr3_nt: TGTGCCAGCAGTTCCCTGCCGGCAGGTTCCTACGAGCAGTACTTC; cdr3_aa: CASSSLPAGSYEQYF
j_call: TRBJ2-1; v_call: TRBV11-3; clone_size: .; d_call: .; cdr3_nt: TGTGCCAGCAGCTCAGTCTCAGGTAATGAGCAGTTCTTC; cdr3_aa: CASSSVSGNEQFF
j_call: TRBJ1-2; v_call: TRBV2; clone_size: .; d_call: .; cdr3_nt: TGTGCCAGCAGTGAAATCCGGGATAACTATGGCTACACCTTC; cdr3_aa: CASSEIRDNYGYTF
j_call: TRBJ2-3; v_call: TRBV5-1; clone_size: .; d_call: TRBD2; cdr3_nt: TGCGCCAGCAGCGAGGGGACTAGCGGGTTGAATACGCAGTATTTT; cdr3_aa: CASSEGTSGLNTQYF
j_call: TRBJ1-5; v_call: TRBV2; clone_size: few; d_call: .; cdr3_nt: TGTGCCAGCAGTGTGAGGGGGAACGGCAATCAGCCCCAGCATTTT; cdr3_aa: CASSVRGNGNQPQHF
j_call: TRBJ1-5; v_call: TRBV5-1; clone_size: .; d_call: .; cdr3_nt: TGCGCCAGCAGTCCTCTTCCGGGGAACCAGCCCCAGCATTTT; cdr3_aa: CASSPLPGNQPQHF
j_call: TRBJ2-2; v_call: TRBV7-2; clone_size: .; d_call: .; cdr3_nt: TGTGCCAGCAGCTTAGATGACTGGCGAACCGGGGAGCTGTTTTTT; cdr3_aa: CASSLDDWRTGELFF
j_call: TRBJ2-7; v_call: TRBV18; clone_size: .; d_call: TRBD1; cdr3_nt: TGTGCCAGCTCACCCACTGGACAGGCCTACGAGCAGTACTTC; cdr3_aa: CASSPTGQAYEQYF
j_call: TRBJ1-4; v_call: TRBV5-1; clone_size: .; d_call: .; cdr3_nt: TGCGCCAGCAGCTACTTAGGACAGCGCAATTTGTTAACTAATGAAAAACTGTTTTTT; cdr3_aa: CASSYLGQRNLLTNEKLFF
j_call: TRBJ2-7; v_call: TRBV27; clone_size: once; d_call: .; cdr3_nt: TGTGCCAGCAGTTTGGGAGGGGGACCCTACGAGCAGTACTTC; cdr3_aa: CASSLGGGPYEQYF
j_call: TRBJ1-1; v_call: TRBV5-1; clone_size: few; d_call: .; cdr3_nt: TGCGCCAGCAGCACCCAGGGGATGGGGCTAAACACTGAAGCTTTCTTT; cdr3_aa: CASSTQGMGLNTEAFF
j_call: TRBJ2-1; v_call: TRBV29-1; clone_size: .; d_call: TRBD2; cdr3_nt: TGCAGCGTTGGACTAGCGGGAGGGGTTGAGCAGTTCTTC; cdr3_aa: CSVGLAGGVEQFF
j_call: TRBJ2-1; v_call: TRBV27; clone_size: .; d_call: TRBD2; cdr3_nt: TGTGCCAGCCGCCGTAGGACTAGCGGTCTTCTCGAGCAGTTCTTC; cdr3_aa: CASRRRTSGLLEQFF
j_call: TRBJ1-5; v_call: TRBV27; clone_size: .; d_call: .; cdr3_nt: TGTGCCAGCAGTTTCGGGGGGAACAATCAGCCCCAGCATTTT; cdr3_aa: CASSFGGNNQPQHF
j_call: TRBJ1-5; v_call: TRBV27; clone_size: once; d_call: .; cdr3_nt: TGTGCCAGCAGTTTTGCAGGGGGCAATCAGCCCCAGCATTTT; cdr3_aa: CASSFAGGNQPQHF
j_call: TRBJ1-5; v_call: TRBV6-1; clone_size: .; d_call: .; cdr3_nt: TGTGCCAGCAGTGAATCCCTAACCTACCTTAGCAATCAGCCCCAGCATTTT; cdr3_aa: CASSESLTYLSNQPQHF
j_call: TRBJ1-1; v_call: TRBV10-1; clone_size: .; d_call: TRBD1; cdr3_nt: TGCGCCAGCAGTGGGACAGGTCCAAACACTGAAGCTTTCTTT; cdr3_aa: CASSGTGPNTEAFF
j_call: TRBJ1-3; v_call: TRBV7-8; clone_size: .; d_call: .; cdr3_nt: TGTGCCAGCAGCCGAAGAGCCTCCGGAAACACCATATATTTT; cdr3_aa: CASSRRASGNTIYF
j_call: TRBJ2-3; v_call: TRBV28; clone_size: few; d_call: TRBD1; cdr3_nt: TGTGCCAGCAGTTTGACCGGGACAGGGATAGATACGCAGTATTTT; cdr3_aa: CASSLTGTGIDTQYF
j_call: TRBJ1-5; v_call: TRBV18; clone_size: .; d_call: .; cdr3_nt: TGTGCCAGCTCGCGACAGGACAGAGACCAGCCCCAGCATTTT; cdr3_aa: CASSRQDRDQPQHF
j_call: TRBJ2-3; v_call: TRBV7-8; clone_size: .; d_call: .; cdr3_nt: TGTGCCAGCAGCTTGGGTAGCGTATTCACAGATACGCAGTATTTT; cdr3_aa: CASSLGSVFTDTQYF
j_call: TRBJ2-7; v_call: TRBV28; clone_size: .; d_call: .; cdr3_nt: TGTGCCAGCAGCTACCGTGATTACGAGCAGTACTTC; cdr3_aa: CASSYRDYEQYF
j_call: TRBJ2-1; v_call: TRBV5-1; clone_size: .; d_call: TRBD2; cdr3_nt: TGCGCCACCTCAAGCCAAGCGGGAGTCCGCGATGAGCAGTTCTTC; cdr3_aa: CATSSQAGVRDEQFF
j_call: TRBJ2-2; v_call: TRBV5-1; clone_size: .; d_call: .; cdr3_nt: TGCGCCAGCAGCCTCCCTAACACCGGGGAGCTGTTTTTT; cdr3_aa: CASSLPNTGELFF
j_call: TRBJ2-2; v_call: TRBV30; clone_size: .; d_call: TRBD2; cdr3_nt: TGTGCCTCCGCATCTGGACTAGCGGGAGTCATCCCCGGGGAGCTGTTTTTT; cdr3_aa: CASASGLAGVIPGELFF
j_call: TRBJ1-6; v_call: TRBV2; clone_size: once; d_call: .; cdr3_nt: TGTGCCAGCAAAAGGGAGGGAACCAATTCACCCCTCCACTTT; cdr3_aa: CASKREGTNSPLHF
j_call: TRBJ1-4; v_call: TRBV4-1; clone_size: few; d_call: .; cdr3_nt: TGCGCCAGCAGCCAGAGCGGGGCTAATGAAAAACTGTTTTTT; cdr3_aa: CASSQSGANEKLFF
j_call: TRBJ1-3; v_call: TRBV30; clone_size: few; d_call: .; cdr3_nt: TGTGCCTGGACCAGGGGCGGGGGGGATGGAAACACCATATATTTT; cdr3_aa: CAWTRGGGDGNTIYF
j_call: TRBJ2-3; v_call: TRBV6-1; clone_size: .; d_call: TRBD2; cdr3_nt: TGTGCCAGCACAGGCGGGAGAAAAGATACGCAGTATTTT; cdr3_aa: CASTGGRKDTQYF
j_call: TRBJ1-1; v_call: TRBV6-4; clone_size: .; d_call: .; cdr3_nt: TGTGCCAGCAGTGCCTCCCCGGGTAACACTGAAGCTTTCTTT; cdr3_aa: CASSASPGNTEAFF
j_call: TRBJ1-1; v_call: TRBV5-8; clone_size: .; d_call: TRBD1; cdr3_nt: TGTGCCAGCAGCTTGGGGACAGGGAACCTGAACACTGAAGCTTTCTTT; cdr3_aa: CASSLGTGNLNTEAFF
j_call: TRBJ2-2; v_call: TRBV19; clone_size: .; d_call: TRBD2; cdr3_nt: TGTGCCAGTAGTCCCCGACTAGCGGCGAACACCGGGGAGCTGTTTTTT; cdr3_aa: CASSPRLAANTGELFF